This T cell receptor beta chain derives from a study of PD-L1 blockade in urothelial cancer. On the study more broadly: Analysis of blood occurred 3 weeks (second dose) and 6 weeks after treatment start. Blood yielded a median of approximately 130,000 T cells per sample.

The CDR3 is made up of 16 amino acids. Trimming at V came to 3 bases and at J to 6 bases, leaving 10 bases not matched to a gene. Germline CDR1 reads KGHSH; CDR2 reads LQKENI. Time point reported: pretreatment peripheral blood. TCRdb's table, derived via immunoSEQ multiplex PCR, lists solely in-frame clones and lacks some. The sample contains around 45,000 clones, 75% to 85% of which appear only once. This clonotype was obtained from a man aged 45-65 years with urothelial cancer. This chain joins TRBV18 and TRBJ2-1; TRBD2 matches at 8 bases. The sequencing here drew on PBMCs, taken around atezolizumab (anti-PD-L1) treatment. The CDR3 protein is CASSPPGTRSLNEQFF. DNA of the CDR3: TGTGCCAGCTCACCCCCCGGGACTAGAAGTCTCAATGAGCAGTTCTTC.